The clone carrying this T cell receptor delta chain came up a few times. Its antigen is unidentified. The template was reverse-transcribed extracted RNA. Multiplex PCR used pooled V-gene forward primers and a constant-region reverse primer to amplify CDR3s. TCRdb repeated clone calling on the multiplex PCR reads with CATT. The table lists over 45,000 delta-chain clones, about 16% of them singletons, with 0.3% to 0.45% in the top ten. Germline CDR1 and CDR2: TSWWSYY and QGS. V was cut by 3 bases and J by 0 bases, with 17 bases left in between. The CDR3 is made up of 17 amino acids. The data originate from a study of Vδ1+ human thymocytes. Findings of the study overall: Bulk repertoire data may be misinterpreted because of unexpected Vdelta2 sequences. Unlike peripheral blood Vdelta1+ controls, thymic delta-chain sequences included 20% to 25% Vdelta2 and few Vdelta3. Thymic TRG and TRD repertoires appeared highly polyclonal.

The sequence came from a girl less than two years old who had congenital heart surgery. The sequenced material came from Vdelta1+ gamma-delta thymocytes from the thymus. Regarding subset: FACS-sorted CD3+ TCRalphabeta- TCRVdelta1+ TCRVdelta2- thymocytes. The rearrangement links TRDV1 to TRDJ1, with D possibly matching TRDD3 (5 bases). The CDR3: CALGDLPRRGYTDKLIF. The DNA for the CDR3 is TGTGCTCTTGGGGATCTCCCGCGGAGGGGGTACACCGATAAACTCATCTTT.